This is a list of T cell receptor beta chains from one sample in a study of cytomegalovirus exposure and HLA in healthy donors. Measured with immunoSEQ multiplex PCR; TCRdb has only the in-frame clones, and not every one. The sample contains about 160,000 clones, around four fifths of which appear only once. The sample taken for sequencing was PBMCs. The receptor set was obtained from a girl aged 2-10 years in good health and CMV-seropositive. CDR3s include the opening cysteine and the closing phenylalanine or tryptophan. The order of the fields is D gene, J gene, V gene, clone size, CDR3 DNA, CDR3 protein. A D gene is named only where the DNA matches it firmly. Clone sizes are given selectively: once, few, many, or a class where the clone is expanded.

NA,TRBJ2-5,TRBV5-1,NA,TGCGCCAGCAGCTCCGGGACTTACGCGGAGACCCAGTACTTC,CASSSGTYAETQYF
NA,TRBJ1-4,TRBV14,NA,TGTGCCAGCAGCCAAGTCAGGTCTAATGAAAAACTGTTTTTT,CASSQVRSNEKLFF
NA,TRBJ1-2,TRBV28,NA,TGTGCCAGCAGTTTTAGCGGCCACCGGGGCTACACCTTC,CASSFSGHRGYTF
NA,TRBJ2-1,TRBV29-1,NA,TGCAGCGTTGGGTGGAGGAGGGGCTACAATGAGCAGTTCTTC,CSVGWRRGYNEQFF
TRBD2,TRBJ2-2,TRBV6-5,NA,TGTGCCAGCAAAAAGCGGGAAAACACCGGGGAGCTGTTTTTT,CASKKRENTGELFF
NA,TRBJ1-2,TRBV19,once,TGTGCCAGTAGCAGATCCAGGGAAGCGTTCTATGGCTACACCTTC,CASSRSREAFYGYTF
NA,TRBJ1-2,TRBV29-1,NA,TGCAGCGTTCTGGGCCGCCACCTCTATGGCTACACCTTC,CSVLGRHLYGYTF
NA,TRBJ2-3,TRBV29-1,once,TGCAGCGTTGTGAGGGTCCGTTCTAGCACAGATACGCAGTATTTT,CSVVRVRSSTDTQYF
TRBD1,TRBJ1-1,TRBV10-3,few,TGTGCCATCAGTGAGACACAGACAGGGGGGAACACTGAAGCTTTCTTT,CAISETQTGGNTEAFF
TRBD2,TRBJ2-5,TRBV28,NA,TGTGCCAGCAGTCTAGGGACTAGCGGGAGGGGGGAGCAGTACTTC,CASSLGTSGRGEQYF
NA,TRBJ2-1,TRBV6-4,NA,TGTGCCAGCAGTGAGAGACTAGAGGGGAATGAGCAGTTCTTC,CASSERLEGNEQFF
NA,TRBJ1-1,TRBV6-5,once,TGTGCCAGCACCCCAGGGGCGAACACTGAAGCTTTCTTT,CASTPGANTEAFF
NA,TRBJ2-5,TRBV30,NA,TGTGCCTGGATTCGGTACGGGACATCCCAAGAGACCCAGTACTTC,CAWIRYGTSQETQYF
NA,TRBJ2-1,TRBV7-3,NA,TGTGCCAGCACCCAATATACAGGGAAACTGGCAGGTGAGCAGTTCTTC,CASTQYTGKLAGEQFF
NA,TRBJ2-5,TRBV2,NA,TGTGCCAGCCGGGACATTAAAGAGACCCAGTACTTC,CASRDIKETQYF
NA,TRBJ1-6,TRBV30,NA,TGTGCCTGGACCAGGAGGGGAAGATCACCCCTCCACTTT,CAWTRRGRSPLHF
NA,TRBJ2-7,TRBV4-1,NA,TGCGCCAGCAGCCCCAGACGGAGCAGCACCTACGAGCAGTACTTC,CASSPRRSSTYEQYF
TRBD1,TRBJ1-1,TRBV14,NA,TGTGCCAGCAGCCAAGAGGGGACAGGTCCCGCTGAAGCTTTCTTT,CASSQEGTGPAEAFF
NA,TRBJ2-7,TRBV6-1,NA,TGTGCCAGCAGTGTTCTAGGAGAGGGATACGAGCAGTACTTC,CASSVLGEGYEQYF
TRBD2,TRBJ2-4,TRBV6-5,NA,TGTGCCAGCAGAAGCGGGAGGATAGCCAAAAACATTCAGTACTTC,CASRSGRIAKNIQYF
TRBD2,TRBJ2-7,TRBV4-1,NA,TGCGCCAGCAGCCAAAGCGGGACGGTGGGCTACGAGCAGTACTTC,CASSQSGTVGYEQYF
NA,TRBJ1-1,TRBV7-9,NA,TGTGCCAGCAGCTTCGGCAGGGCAGCTAACACTGAAGCTTTCTTT,CASSFGRAANTEAFF
TRBD1,TRBJ1-1,TRBV30,NA,TGTGCCTGGTTAACAGACAGGGAGGTTGGGAACACTGAAGCTTTCTTT,CAWLTDREVGNTEAFF
TRBD1,TRBJ2-1,TRBV29-1,NA,TGCAGCGTCTTAGTCAGGACAGGTCAATCCTACAATGAGCAGTTCTTC,CSVLVRTGQSYNEQFF
NA,TRBJ1-1,TRBV5-1,once,TGCGCCAGCAGCTTGGGACAGGTGAACACTGAAGCTTTCTTT,CASSLGQVNTEAFF
NA,TRBJ2-1,TRBV6-6,few,TGTGCCAGCAGTTACCTTGGACTGAACAATGAGCAGTTCTTC,CASSYLGLNNEQFF
TRBD1,TRBJ2-6,TRBV11-2,NA,TGTGCCAGCAGCTCCCACAGGGGGGAAAGTGACGGGGCCAACGTCCTGACTTTC,CASSSHRGESDGANVLTF
TRBD2,TRBJ2-3,TRBV30,NA,TGTGCCTGGAGCCTCTTCGAGCGGGAAGGCGGTACGCAGTATTTT,CAWSLFEREGGTQYF
TRBD2,TRBJ2-7,TRBV27,NA,TGTGCCAGCAGTGCGGCGGGAGGAGCCTACGAGCAGTACTTC,CASSAAGGAYEQYF